The 14 T cell receptor beta chains in this list originate from one sample, sequenced in a study of response to subunit inactivated influenza vaccine. One entry per CDR3 protein, called by TCRdb with MiXCR from the RT-PCR reads. Here the sample spans some 850,000 distinct CDR3 sequences, approximately 18% being singletons. The material sequenced was PBMCs from blood, taken around 5 days after vaccination. The receptors come from a man aged 50 or older who received an inactivated influenza vaccine.

V gene TRBV7-2 combines with J gene TRBJ1-1, with D maybe TRBD1 (5 bases). CDR1 and CDR2 from the germline V gene are SGHTA and FQGNSA. V was cut by 3 bases and J by 3 bases, with 14 bases left in between. This CDR3 region has 15 residues. The CDR3 nucleotides read TGTGCCAGCAGCTTGCTGGGGCAGGACCACACTGAAGCTTTCTTT. Protein: CASSLLGQDHTEAFF.

Only a few counts were recorded for this clonotype. V is TRBV20-1 and J is TRBJ1-1; D is ambiguous. Deletions cut 0 bases from V and 2 bases from J, with 7 bases between. Germline CDR1 DFQATT, CDR2 SNEGSKA (reference sequence). CDR3 length: 13 residues. In nucleotides, the CDR3 is TGCAGTGCTAGAGATTCAGGAAACACTGAAGCTTTCTTT. It translates to CSARDSGNTEAFF.

This clonotype was seen a handful of times. The chain recombines TRBV20-1 with TRBJ1-2; no reliable D call. The CDR3 loop spans 14 amino acids. Trimming left V 0 bases short and J 4 bases short, with 12 bases between. The germline V gene has CDR1 DFQATT and CDR2 SNEGSKA (reference sequence). The CDR3 coding sequence is TGCAGTGCTAGAGATTACAGAACACCCTATGGCTACACCTTC. Its translation is CSARDYRTPYGYTF.

The chain joins TRBV6-1 to TRBJ2-7, with 8 nucleotides matching TRBD1. Germline lookup yields CDR1 MNHNS and CDR2 SASEGT. The CDR3 totals 14 residues. V trimming: 1 base; J trimming: 3 bases; junction bases outside the gene matches: 2. CDR3 sequence (DNA): TGTGCCAGCAGTGAAGGAACAGGGGGCTACGAGCAGTACTTC. Translation: CASSEGTGGYEQYF.

This clonotype has a single count. The rearrangement links TRBV9 to TRBJ1-4; 11 bases map to TRBD1. This CDR3 has 15 residues. Germline V lookup: CDR1 SGDLS, CDR2 YYNGEE. V gave up 2 bases and J gave up 4 bases; unmatched junction bases: 1. The DNA of the CDR3 is TGTGCCAGCAGCGTTGGGACAGGGGGTAATGAAAAACTGTTTTTT. Translated, it gives CASSVGTGGNEKLFF. Filled out from reference TRBV9 and TRBJ1-4, the complete variable domain reads DSGVTQTPKHLITATGQRVTLRCSPRSGDLSVYWYQQSLDQGLQFLIQYYNGEERAKGNILERFSAQQFPDLHSELNLSSLELGDSALYFCASSVGTGGNEKLFFGSGTQLSVL.

This clonotype was counted at least ten times. This chain links TRBV20-1 with TRBJ2-1; the D call may be TRBD1 or TRBD2 (5 bases each). In germline, CDR1 is DFQATT, CDR2 SNEGSKA (reference sequence). The CDR3 loop spans 14 amino acids. Between the trimmed V and J ends, which lost 2 bases and 7 bases, there was a span of 15 bases. The CDR3 region is CSARRGTLKNEQFF. In DNA, the CDR3 is TGCAGTGCTAGACGTGGGACCCTAAAAAATGAGCAGTTCTTC.

This clonotype was seen many times. The chain combines TRBV4-3 with TRBJ2-4; D may be TRBD1 or TRBD2 (6 bases each). The ends were cut back, 0 bases at V and 8 bases at J, with 14 bases in the middle. Germline assignment: CDR1 LGHNA and CDR2 YSLEER. The CDR3 is made up of 15 amino acids. This CDR3 reads CASSQDPAGEDIQYF. The CDR3 DNA reads TGCGCCAGCAGCCAAGACCCGGCAGGGGAGGACATTCAGTACTTC.

CDR3 DNA: TGCGCCAGCAGCCCCAGGGTAACCGGGGAGCTGTTTTTT. Its translation is CASSPRVTGELFF. The V gene is TRBV4-1, the J gene TRBJ2-2; TRBD1 is a possible D gene (5 bases). Germline CDR1 is MGHRA and CDR2 is YSYEKL. The germline V and J ends were trimmed by 4 bases and 5 bases, with 8 bases remaining between them. The CDR3 is 13 amino acids.

The table lists this clonotype with a few counts. The V call is TRBV5-1, the J call TRBJ2-7, with unresolved D. Deletions cut 4 bases from V and 7 bases from J, with 15 bases between. There are 13 residues in the CDR3. Germline-derived CDR1 and CDR2 are SGHRS and YFSETQ. The CDR3 nucleotides are TGCGCCAGCAGCCCGCCGCTACCGGGTGAGCAGTACTTC. This translates into CASSPPLPGEQYF. Using reference TRBV5-1 and TRBJ2-7 for the parts outside the CDR3, the full variable domain is KAGVTQTPRYLIKTRGQQVTLSCSPISGHRSVSWYQQTPGQGLQFLFEYFSETQRNKGNFPGRFSGRQFSNSRSEMNVSTLELGDSALYLCASSPPLPGEQYFGPGTRLTVT.

In this sample, this clonotype turned up a few times. The chain is built from TRBV28 and TRBJ1-4, with D possibly matching TRBD1 (5 bases). CDR3 size: 14 residues. CDR1 MDHEN and CDR2 SYDVKM come from the germline V gene. V lost 5 bases to trimming and J lost 4 bases, with 11 bases between them. CDR3 sequence: CASSQGRINEKLFF. The CDR3 nucleotides read TGTGCCAGCAGTCAGGGCCGAATTAATGAAAAACTGTTTTTT.

CDR3 region: CASSLSRIRGGDGANVLTF. In DNA, the CDR3 is TGTGCCAGCAGCTTGAGCCGTATCCGGGGTGGTGATGGGGCCAACGTCCTGACTTTC. The chain links TRBV11-1 to TRBJ2-6, with D possibly being TRBD2 (5 bases). This CDR3 is built from 19 residues. Trimming shortened V by 3 bases and J by 3 bases, and 21 bases separated the two germline ends. Germline CDR1 reads SGHAT; CDR2 reads FQDESV (reference sequence).

This clonotype was seen more than once but under ten times. V and J are TRBV20-1 and TRBJ1-6; maybe TRBD1 (5 bases). The V gene's germline CDR1 is DFQATT and CDR2 SNEGSKA (reference sequence). This CDR3 region has 13 residues. Trimming took off 7 bases at V and 7 bases at J, with 14 bases between the two ends. The CDR3 coding sequence is TGCAGTGTATTTTTACGGACAAATTCACCCCTCCACTTT. It encodes CSVFLRTNSPLHF.

This clonotype was recorded a few times. This chain links TRBV20-1 with TRBJ1-2, with 8 bases that match TRBD1. CDR1 DFQATT and CDR2 SNEGSKA come from the germline V gene (reference sequence). CDR3 length: 13 residues. With V trimmed by 6 bases and J by 7 bases, 10 bases remained unmatched. The chain's CDR3 is CSAKQGEGRGYTF. DNA of the CDR3: TGCAGTGCAAAACAGGGGGAGGGTCGTGGCTACACCTTC.

This chain uses TRBV20-1 with TRBJ2-7; a weak D match, TRBD2 (7 bases). This CDR3 is built from 16 residues. The V end was cut by 1 base, the J end by 6 bases, with 22 bases between. The germline V gene has CDR1 DFQATT and CDR2 SNEGSKA (reference sequence). This CDR3 is CSARGPGGRRVFEQYF. DNA for the CDR3: TGCAGTGCTAGAGGGCCCGGGGGGCGCAGGGTCTTCGAGCAGTACTTC.